Each of the 4 T cell receptor beta chains below was sequenced from the same sample in a study of blood T cell repertoires in COVID-19. The data were produced by immunoSEQ multiplex PCR, yet TCRdb's version contains in-frame clones alone and is incomplete. The table has 150,000 or so clones, approximately 86% seen once; the top ten hold approximately 18%. What was sequenced was PBMCs or T cells enriched from blood (not recorded which). The source is a man in his sixties who had recovered from COVID-19.

This chain joins TRBV24-1 and TRBJ2-3, with D possibly TRBD1 on 5 matching bases. V gave up 9 bases and J gave up 2 bases, with 17 bases separating them. Per germline, CDR1 KGHDR and CDR2 SFDVKD. The CDR3 contains 15 residues. The CDR3 sequence is CATQTSRQYTDTQYF. The CDR3, as DNA: TGTGCCACCCAAACTTCCCGACAGTACACAGATACGCAGTATTTT.

The chain couples TRBV12-5 to TRBJ2-7; tentatively, D is TRBD1 (5 bases). With 5 bases removed from V and 5 bases from J, the gap between germline ends came to 7 bases. Germline V gene sequence: CDR1 LGHNT, CDR2 FRNRAP. The CDR3 spans 11 residues. CDR3 protein: CASGVDNEQYF. DNA of the CDR3: TGTGCTAGTGGTGTGGACAACGAGCAGTACTTC.

This clone is a singleton in its sample. The CDR3 DNA follows: TGTGCCAGCAGGCCGGGACAGATAAATGAAAAACTGTTTTTT. Translating gives CASRPGQINEKLFF. V usage is TRBV6-5 and J usage is TRBJ1-4; 7 bases line up with TRBD1. The CDR3 length is 14 residues. In germline, CDR1 is MNHEY, CDR2 SVGAGI. Trimming at V came to 6 bases and at J to 5 bases, leaving 6 bases not matched to a gene.

The J gene is TRBJ2-7, the V gene TRBV10-3, with D possibly being TRBD2 (5 bases). Trimming left V 0 bases short and J 0 bases short, with 9 bases between. The CDR3 extends over 15 amino acids. The germline V gene has CDR1 ENHRY and CDR2 SYGVKD. CDR3 nucleotides: TGTGCCATCAGTGAGTCGGGAGTTAACTCCTACGAGCAGTACTTC. Its translation: CAISESGVNSYEQYF.